Shown below are 26 T cell receptor beta chains from a single sample sequenced in a study of T cells in Graves' hyperthyroidism and ophthalmopathy. TCR beta CDR3 sequences were amplified from RNA transcripts. The TCR CDR3 first-round RT-PCR relied on the HTBI primer set. TCRdb analysed the multiplex PCR reads with MiXCR anew, one entry per CDR3 protein. The table has hundreds of thousands of distinct CDR3 sequences, around 25% seen once. The sample was blood. These receptors all come from a man aged 50 or older with Graves' hyperthyroidism.

This clonotype was detected a few times. This sequence joins TRBV6-1 and TRBJ1-6; tentatively, D is TRBD1 (5 bases). The germline V gene has CDR1 MNHNS and CDR2 SASEGT. V gave up 7 bases and J gave up 7 bases, with 17 bases separating them. This CDR3 region has 15 residues. CDR3 nucleotide sequence: TGTGCCAGCACCGAATGGGGGACGGACAATTCACCCCTCCACTTT. Translating it yields CASTEWGTDNSPLHF.

The rearrangement joins TRBV5-1 to TRBJ2-1; 10 bases map to TRBD1. The CDR3 has 15 residues. V was pared by 3 bases and J by 7 bases, with 7 bases of the junction left unmatched. The germline V gene encodes CDR1 SGHRS and CDR2 YFSETQ. The CDR3 region is CASSSGQGLLNEQFF. DNA of the CDR3: TGCGCCAGCAGCTCGGGACAGGGGTTGCTGAATGAGCAGTTCTTC. Full variable domain (outside the CDR3, taken from reference TRBV5-1 and TRBJ2-1): KAGVTQTPRYLIKTRGQQVTLSCSPISGHRSVSWYQQTPGQGLQFLFEYFSETQRNKGNFPGRFSGRQFSNSRSEMNVSTLELGDSALYLCASSSGQGLLNEQFFGPGTRLTVL.

This clonotype has just a few counts. The chain carries TRBV29-1 and TRBJ1-5; 7 nucleotides line up with TRBD1. CDR3 length: 14 amino acids. Germline values: CDR1 SQVTM, CDR2 ANQGSEA. With V trimmed by 7 bases and J by 6 bases, 12 bases remained unmatched. CDR3 in amino acids: CSARQGGNAQPQHF. In DNA, the CDR3 is TGCAGCGCAAGACAGGGTGGGAACGCTCAGCCCCAGCATTTT.

This rearrangement joins TRBV14 to TRBJ1-4; perhaps TRBD1 as D (5 bases). The V and J ends lost 5 bases and 7 bases respectively, with 11 bases between them. Germline lookup yields CDR1 SGHDN and CDR2 FVKESK. This CDR3 comprises 13 residues. In nucleotides, the CDR3 is TGTGCCAGCAGCAGGGGACTCCTTGAAAAACTGTTTTTT. Translation gives CASSRGLLEKLFF.

This clonotype was seen repeatedly, ten times or more. The chain is built from TRBV27 and TRBJ2-7, with D uncertain. Between the trimmed V and J ends, which lost 8 bases and 2 bases, there was a span of 16 bases. Germline CDR1 and CDR2: MNHEY and SMNVEV (reference sequence). This CDR3 has 14 amino acids. CDR3 nucleotide sequence: TGTGCCAGCGCATTTGGGGATCAGACCTACGAGCAGTACTTC. Its translation: CASAFGDQTYEQYF.

This chain links TRBV20-1 with TRBJ2-3; D is undetermined. The V end was cut by 4 bases, the J end by 0 bases, with 11 bases between. The CDR3 totals 14 residues. Germline loops: CDR1 DFQATT, CDR2 SNEGSKA (reference sequence). As DNA, the CDR3 is TGCAGTGCTACTCCGGTCTCTAGCACAGATACGCAGTATTTT. Encoded protein: CSATPVSSTDTQYF.

Only a few counts were recorded for this clonotype. This chain's CDR3 is CASSNPSGRETQYF. CDR3 coding DNA: TGTGCCAGCAGCAACCCTAGCGGGAGGGAGACCCAGTACTTC. The genes are TRBV2 and TRBJ2-5, with 11 bases lining up with TRBD2. CDR1 SNHLY and CDR2 FYNNEI come from the germline V gene. The CDR3 is made up of 14 amino acids. The V segment lost 6 bases and the J segment 5 bases; nucleotides outside the gene matches: 5.

The chain carries TRBV6-1 and TRBJ1-2; 9 bases are a match to TRBD1. This CDR3 comprises 15 residues. Germline assignment: CDR1 MNHNS and CDR2 SASEGT. The V and J ends lost 6 bases and 3 bases, in that order; junction bases with no gene match: 8. CDR3 residues: CASRVTGGAYYGYTF. Written as DNA, the CDR3 is TGTGCCAGCAGGGTCACAGGGGGCGCGTACTATGGCTACACCTTC.

This clonotype was observed at least ten times. CDR3 residues: CASSLGVEYGYTF. The CDR3 DNA sequence: TGTGCCAGCAGCTTAGGGGTCGAGTATGGCTACACCTTC. V usage is TRBV11-2 and J usage is TRBJ1-2, with unresolved D. The length of the CDR3 is 13 residues. V shed 1 base and J shed 5 bases, with 8 bases lying between them. CDR1 and CDR2 from the germline V gene are SGHAT and FQNNGV.

This clonotype was found many times. This chain links TRBV2 with TRBJ2-7; D uncertain. CDR3 size: 10 residues. Per the germline V gene, CDR1 is SNHLY and CDR2 is FYNNEI. V was clipped by 8 bases and J by 6 bases, with 8 bases between them. CDR3: CASSSGEQYF. CDR3 sequence (DNA): TGTGCCAGCTCCTCGGGCGAGCAGTACTTC.

The rearrangement joins TRBV12-3 or TRBV12-4 to TRBJ2-6; 7 bases line up with TRBD1. With V trimmed by 5 bases and J by 0 bases, 4 bases remained unmatched. CDR3 size: 16 residues. The CDR3 DNA reads TGTGCCAGCAGTCCGGACAGGCACTCTGGGGCCAACGTCCTGACTTTC. Its protein product is CASSPDRHSGANVLTF.

This chain joins TRBV2 and TRBJ2-7; D not certain. V was shortened by 5 bases and J by 0 bases, with 11 bases between the two germline ends. Germline assignment: CDR1 SNHLY and CDR2 FYNNEI. The CDR3 is 14 residues long. The CDR3 region has the DNA TGTGCCAGCAGTTCGGGCAGCAGCTCCTACGAGCAGTACTTC. It specifies CASSSGSSSYEQYF. Filled out from reference TRBV2 and TRBJ2-7, the complete variable domain reads EPEVTQTPSHQVTQMGQEVILRCVPISNHLYFYWYRQILGQKVEFLVSFYNNEISEKSEIFDDQFSVERPDGSNFTLKIRSTKLEDSAMYFCASSSGSSSYEQYFGPGTRLTVT.

This clonotype was seen only a few times. J is TRBJ2-1 and V is TRBV20-1; a weak D match, TRBD1 (6 bases). The CDR3 extends over 14 amino acids. Looked up from germline, CDR1 is DFQATT and CDR2 is SNEGSKA (reference sequence). V was pared by 7 bases and J by 5 bases, with 18 bases between. This CDR3 reads CSGMGHLADNEQFF. In DNA, the CDR3 is TGCAGTGGGATGGGACACCTTGCGGACAATGAGCAGTTCTTC.

This clonotype has at least ten counts. The chain joins TRBV28 to TRBJ1-2, with 7 bases lining up with TRBD1. The J segment lost 2 bases and the V segment lost 7 bases, leaving 4 bases of the junction unmatched. CDR3 length: 13 amino acids. CDR1 is MDHEN, CDR2 SYDVKM, per germline. CDR3 sequence (DNA): TGTGCCAGCACCGACAGGGCAAACTATGGCTACACCTTC. Protein: CASTDRANYGYTF.

The chain uses TRBV28 and TRBJ1-2, with TRBD1 identical over 8 bases. Trimming took 8 bases from V and 6 from J; bases not matched to a gene: 20. Germline lookup yields CDR1 MDHEN and CDR2 SYDVKM. The CDR3 runs to 17 residues. DNA of the CDR3: TGTGCCAGCGGGAGTTTCGAGAAGACAGGGGCACTCCATGGCTACACCTTC. Its translation: CASGSFEKTGALHGYTF.

This clonotype came up many times. The rearrangement joins TRBV5-1 to TRBJ1-1, with 7 positions matching TRBD1. This CDR3 is 15 amino acids long. Germline V lookup: CDR1 SGHRS, CDR2 YFSETQ. The trim removed 0 bases at V and 0 bases at J, leaving 2 bases unmatched. CDR3 sequence (DNA): TGCGCCAGCAGCTTGGCGACAGGGATGAACACTGAAGCTTTCTTT. Amino acids: CASSLATGMNTEAFF.

CDR3: CASSSLSRGSNQPQHF. CDR3 DNA sequence: TGTGCCAGCAGCTCATTAAGCCGTGGAAGCAATCAGCCCCAGCATTTT. This sequence joins TRBV7-9 and TRBJ1-5; D remains unclear. Germline V lookup: CDR1 SEHNR, CDR2 FQNEAQ (reference sequence). This CDR3 is built from 16 residues. Trimming pared 4 bases from V and 1 base from J, leaving 14 bases between. The full variable domain, in which reference TRBV7-9 and TRBJ1-5 provide the parts outside the CDR3, is DTGVSQNPRHKITKRGQNVTFRCDPISEHNRLYWYRQTLGQGPEFLTYFQNEAQLEKSRLLSDRFSAERPKGSFSTLEIQRTEQGDSAMYLCASSSLSRGSNQPQHFGDGTRLSIL.

This clonotype was counted between two and nine times. The chain joins TRBV25-1 to TRBJ2-2; no clear D gene. The CDR3 spans 14 residues. The V and J ends lost 8 bases and 3 bases respectively, with 13 bases between them. Looked up from germline, CDR1 is MGHDK and CDR2 is SYGVNS. The CDR3 sequence is CASRYGRDTGELFF. The CDR3 coding sequence is TGTGCCAGCCGGTATGGAAGGGACACCGGGGAGCTGTTTTTT. Variable domain in full (rest from reference TRBV25-1 and TRBJ2-2): EADIYQTPRYLVIGTGKKITLECSQTMGHDKMYWYQQDPGMELHLIHYSYGVNSTEKGDLSSESTVSRIRTEHFPLTLESARPSHTSQYLCASRYGRDTGELFFGEGSRLTVL.

The chain links TRBV6-1 to TRBJ1-2; D remains ambiguous. In germline, CDR1 is MNHNS, CDR2 SASEGT. The length of the CDR3 is 16 residues. Trimming removed 6 bases from V and 1 base from J, with 18 bases in between. DNA for the CDR3: TGTGCCAGCAGGCCAAGTTCCTCCGGAATTAACTATGGCTACACCTTC. This codes for CASRPSSSGINYGYTF.

The V gene is TRBV7-2, the J gene TRBJ1-2; D may be TRBD1 (5 bases). V shed 2 bases and J shed 6 bases, with 13 bases lying between them. Germline V CDR1 and CDR2: SGHTA, FQGNSA. This CDR3 region has 14 residues. CDR3 residues: CASSLSLGEHGYTF. CDR3 bases: TGTGCCAGCAGCTTATCTTTAGGGGAGCATGGCTACACCTTC.

This clonotype was seen at least ten times. This rearrangement joins TRBV27 to TRBJ2-1, with a possible D match to TRBD2 (6 bases). CDR1 is MNHEY, CDR2 SMNVEV, per germline (reference sequence). The CDR3 runs 14 residues. V was trimmed by 0 bases and J by 6 bases, leaving 9 bases between them. The CDR3 is CASSLSLGSNEQFF. In nucleotides, the CDR3 is TGTGCCAGCAGTTTATCCCTCGGGAGCAATGAGCAGTTCTTC.

J is TRBJ1-5 and V is TRBV20-1; D unresolved. From germline, CDR1 is DFQATT and CDR2 SNEGSKA (reference sequence). The CDR3 consists of 14 residues. V gave up 3 bases and J gave up 2 bases, with 11 bases separating them. CDR3 DNA: TGCAGTGCTAGCTTAACTTGGGGCAATCAGCCCCAGCATTTT. Translating gives CSASLTWGNQPQHF.

This clonotype has more than one count but fewer than ten. This chain joins TRBV7-9 and TRBJ1-1; D is ambiguous. The V and J ends lost 2 bases and 4 bases respectively, with 14 bases between them. There are 15 residues in the CDR3. Germline V lookup: CDR1 SEHNR, CDR2 FQNEAQ (reference sequence). CDR3: CASSLISWAATEAFF. The CDR3 coding sequence is TGTGCCAGCAGCTTAATTAGTTGGGCGGCCACTGAAGCTTTCTTT.

The rearrangement links TRBV4-3 to TRBJ1-1; D is uncertain. The CDR3 extends over 15 amino acids. In germline, CDR1 is LGHNA, CDR2 YSLEER. With 0 bases removed from V and 7 bases from J, the gap between germline ends came to 15 bases. The CDR3 is CASSQEEGRRYEAFF. The CDR3 bases are TGCGCCAGCAGCCAAGAAGAAGGTCGGCGGTATGAAGCTTTCTTT.

The chain combines TRBV5-1 with TRBJ1-2; D not resolved. This CDR3 spans 15 amino acids. V was trimmed by 1 base and J by 0 bases, leaving 10 bases between them. CDR1 and CDR2 (germline): SGHRS, YFSETQ. The CDR3 sequence: CASSLKGPSNYGYTF. The CDR3 region has the DNA TGCGCCAGCAGCTTGAAAGGTCCCTCTAACTATGGCTACACCTTC.

J is TRBJ2-7 and V is TRBV20-1; 7 nucleotides match TRBD1. The V gene's germline CDR1 is DFQATT and CDR2 SNEGSKA (reference sequence). The length of the CDR3 is 13 residues. The V and J ends lost 4 bases and 3 bases, in that order; junction bases with no gene match: 6. CDR3 nucleotide sequence: TGCAGTGCTACGGGACAGACGATCTACGAGCAGTACTTC. Translated: CSATGQTIYEQYF.